The text below deals with one T cell receptor beta chain. This entry is derived from a study of control samples from healthy donors and cancer patients. The assay was immunoSEQ multiplex PCR, and TCRdb's table has in-frame clones only and misses some. This sample has tens of thousands of clones, with over 75% found just once. Germline V gives CDR1 SGDLS, CDR2 YYNGEE. The germline V and J ends were trimmed by 4 bases and 6 bases, with 16 bases remaining between them. The CDR3 extends over 14 amino acids. The chain links TRBV9 to TRBJ1-2; D may be TRBD1 (5 bases). The sequencing sample was made of PBMCs. This receptor was identified in a woman between 55 and 75 years old with lung cancer. The chain's CDR3 is CASSPVGGYHGYTF. CDR3 DNA sequence: TGTGCCAGCAGCCCGGTCGGGGGGTATCATGGCTACACCTTC. Variable domain in full (rest from reference TRBV9 and TRBJ1-2): DSGVTQTPKHLITATGQRVTLRCSPRSGDLSVYWYQQSLDQGLQFLIQYYNGEERAKGNILERFSAQQFPDLHSELNLSSLELGDSALYFCASSPVGGYHGYTFGSGTRLTVV.